This TCR beta chain was captured in a study of T cell clonotyping in hematopoietic cell transplantation. This clone was seen only once. Its target is unknown. Time point noted: recipient sample about 28 days before transplant, after cytoreduction. Blood collection times were about day -28 and days 30, 100, 180 posttransplant. Whole-study findings and limits: Pathologically expanded recipient clonotypes increased progressively from day 30 to day 180 as diversity fell. Few recipient clonotypes overlapped donors; over 97% were de novo at given depth.

Here immunoSEQ multiplex PCR was the method, and the copy in TCRdb shows in-frame clones only, minus some. The data hold tens of thousands of clones, with 90% to 96% observed a single time. The germline gives CDR1 SGHTA, CDR2 FQGNSA. With 6 bases clipped from V and 3 bases from J, the junction kept 8 bases outside the gene matches. The CDR3 covers 14 residues. This chain links TRBV7-2 with TRBJ2-7; 7 bases are a match to TRBD1. The origin of this receptor is a woman between 45 and 65 years old with acute myeloid leukemia. Some clones in this sample may be carry-over from other donors' samples. The material was peripheral blood mononuclear cells, obtained before stem cell transplant. This chain's CDR3 is CASRWDSRYYEQYF. DNA for the CDR3: TGTGCCAGCAGATGGGACAGCCGATACTACGAGCAGTACTTC.